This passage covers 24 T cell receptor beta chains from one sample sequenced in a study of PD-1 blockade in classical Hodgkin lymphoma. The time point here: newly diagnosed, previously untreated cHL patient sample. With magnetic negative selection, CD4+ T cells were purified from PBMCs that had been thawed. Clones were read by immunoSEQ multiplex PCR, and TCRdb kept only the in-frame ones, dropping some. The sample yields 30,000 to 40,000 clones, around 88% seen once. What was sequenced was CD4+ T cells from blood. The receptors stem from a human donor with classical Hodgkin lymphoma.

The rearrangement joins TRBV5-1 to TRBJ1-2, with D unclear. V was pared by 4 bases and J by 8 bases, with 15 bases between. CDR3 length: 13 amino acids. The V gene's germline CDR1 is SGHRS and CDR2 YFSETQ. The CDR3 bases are TGCGCCAGCAGCCCATCCGGGTTCGGCGGCTACACCTTC. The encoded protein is CASSPSGFGGYTF.

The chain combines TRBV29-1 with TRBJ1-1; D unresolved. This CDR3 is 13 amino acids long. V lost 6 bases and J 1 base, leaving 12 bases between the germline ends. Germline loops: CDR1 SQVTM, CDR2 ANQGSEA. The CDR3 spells CSVKWGGNTEAFF. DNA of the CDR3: TGCAGCGTAAAATGGGGAGGGAACACTGAAGCTTTCTTT.

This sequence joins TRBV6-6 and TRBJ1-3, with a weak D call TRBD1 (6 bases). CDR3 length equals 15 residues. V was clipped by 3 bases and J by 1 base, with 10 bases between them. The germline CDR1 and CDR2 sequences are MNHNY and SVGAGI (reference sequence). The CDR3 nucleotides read TGTGCCAGCAGTTATGGGGGGGCGTCTGGAAACACCATATATTTT. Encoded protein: CASSYGGASGNTIYF.

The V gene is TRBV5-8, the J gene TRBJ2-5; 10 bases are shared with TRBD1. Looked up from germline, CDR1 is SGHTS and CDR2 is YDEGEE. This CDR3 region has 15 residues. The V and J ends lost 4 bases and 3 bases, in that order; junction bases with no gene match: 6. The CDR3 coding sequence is TGTGCCAGCAGCCGAAGGACAGGGGGGGAAGAGACCCAGTACTTC. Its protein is CASSRRTGGEETQYF.

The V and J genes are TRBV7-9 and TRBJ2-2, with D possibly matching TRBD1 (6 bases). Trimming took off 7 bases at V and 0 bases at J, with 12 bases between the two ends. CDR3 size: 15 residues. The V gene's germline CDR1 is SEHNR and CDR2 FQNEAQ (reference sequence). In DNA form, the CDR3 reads TGTGCCAGCACCCTAGGGGGTACGAACACCGGGGAGCTGTTTTTT. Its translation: CASTLGGTNTGELFF. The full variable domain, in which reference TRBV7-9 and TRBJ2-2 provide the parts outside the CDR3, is DTGVSQNPRHKITKRGQNVTFRCDPISEHNRLYWYRQTLGQGPEFLTYFQNEAQLEKSRLLSDRFSAERPKGSFSTLEIQRTEQGDSAMYLCASTLGGTNTGELFFGEGSRLTVL.

This CDR3 is CASSLSARPGGLSTDTQYF. CDR3 DNA sequence: TGTGCCAGCAGCTTATCGGCGCGTCCGGGGGGCCTCAGCACAGATACGCAGTATTTT. V gene TRBV7-2 combines with J gene TRBJ2-3; possibly TRBD2 for D (7 bases). This CDR3 has 19 amino acids. Per germline, CDR1 SGHTA and CDR2 FQGNSA. The V and J ends lost 2 bases and 0 bases respectively, with 21 bases between them.

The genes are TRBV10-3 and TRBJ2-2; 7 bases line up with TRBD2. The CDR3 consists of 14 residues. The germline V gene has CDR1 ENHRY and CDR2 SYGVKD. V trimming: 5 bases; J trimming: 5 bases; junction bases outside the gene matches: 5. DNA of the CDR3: TGTGCCATCAGTCCCGGGGGGAGGACCGGGGAGCTGTTTTTT. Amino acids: CAISPGGRTGELFF.

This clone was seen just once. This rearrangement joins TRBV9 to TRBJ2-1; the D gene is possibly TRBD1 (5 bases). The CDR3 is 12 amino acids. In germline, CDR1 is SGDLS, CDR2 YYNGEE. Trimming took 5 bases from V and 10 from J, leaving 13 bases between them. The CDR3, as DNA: TGTGCCAGCAGTCGGTCAGGGTGGGAGCAGTTCTTC. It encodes CASSRSGWEQFF.

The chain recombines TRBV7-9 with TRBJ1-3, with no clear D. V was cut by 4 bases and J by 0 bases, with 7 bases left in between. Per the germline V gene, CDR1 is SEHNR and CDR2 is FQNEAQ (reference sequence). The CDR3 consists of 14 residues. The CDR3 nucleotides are TGTGCCAGCAGCTCCGACATCTCTGGAAACACCATATATTTT. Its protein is CASSSDISGNTIYF. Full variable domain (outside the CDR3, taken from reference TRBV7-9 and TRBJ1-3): DTGVSQNPRHKITKRGQNVTFRCDPISEHNRLYWYRQTLGQGPEFLTYFQNEAQLEKSRLLSDRFSAERPKGSFSTLEIQRTEQGDSAMYLCASSSDISGNTIYFGEGSWLTVV.

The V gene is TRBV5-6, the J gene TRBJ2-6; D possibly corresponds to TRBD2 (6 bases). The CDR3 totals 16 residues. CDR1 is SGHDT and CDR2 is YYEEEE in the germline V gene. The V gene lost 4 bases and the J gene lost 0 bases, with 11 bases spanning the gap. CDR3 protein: CASSVEGRSGANVLTF. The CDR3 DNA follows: TGTGCCAGCAGCGTGGAGGGGCGCTCTGGGGCCAACGTCCTGACTTTC. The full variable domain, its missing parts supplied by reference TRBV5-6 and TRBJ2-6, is DAGVTQSPTHLIKTRGQQVTLRCSPKSGHDTVSWYQQALGQGPQFIFQYYEEEERQRGNFPDRFSGHQFPNYSSELNVNALLLGDSALYLCASSVEGRSGANVLTFGAGSRLTVL.

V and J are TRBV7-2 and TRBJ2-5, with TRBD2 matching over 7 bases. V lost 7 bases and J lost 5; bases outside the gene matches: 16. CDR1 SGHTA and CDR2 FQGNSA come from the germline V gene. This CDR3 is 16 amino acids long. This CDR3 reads CASTPSAGRERETQYF. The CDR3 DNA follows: TGTGCCAGCACCCCGTCTGCCGGGCGGGAGAGGGAGACCCAGTACTTC. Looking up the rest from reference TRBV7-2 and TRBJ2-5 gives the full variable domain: GAGVSQSPSNKVTEKGKDVELRCDPISGHTALYWYRQSLGQGLEFLIYFQGNSAPDKSGLPSDRFSAERTGGSVSTLTIQRTQQEDSAVYLCASTPSAGRERETQYFGPGTRLLVL.

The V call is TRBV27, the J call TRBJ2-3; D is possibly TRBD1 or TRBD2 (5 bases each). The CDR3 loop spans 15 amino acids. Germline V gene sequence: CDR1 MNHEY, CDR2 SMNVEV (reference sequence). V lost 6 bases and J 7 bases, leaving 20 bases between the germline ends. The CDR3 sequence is CASSLTGQEGYTQYF. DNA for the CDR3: TGTGCCAGCAGCCTTACGGGGCAGGAAGGGTATACGCAGTATTTT.

CDR3 sequence reads: CASSIRQAPLPDQPQHF. The CDR3 region has the DNA TGTGCCAGTAGTATCAGACAGGCTCCCTTACCGGATCAGCCCCAGCATTTT. The V and J genes are TRBV19 and TRBJ1-5; D possibly corresponds to TRBD1 (6 bases). CDR1 and CDR2 (germline): LNHDA, SQIVND (reference sequence). V lost 3 bases to trimming and J lost 5 bases, with 20 bases between them. The CDR3 contains 17 residues.

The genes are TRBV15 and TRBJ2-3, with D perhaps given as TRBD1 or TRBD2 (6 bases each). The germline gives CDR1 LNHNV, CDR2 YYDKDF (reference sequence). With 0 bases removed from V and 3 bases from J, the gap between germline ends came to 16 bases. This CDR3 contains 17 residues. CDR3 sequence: CATSRDLEGGRTDTQYF. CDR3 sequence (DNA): TGTGCCACCAGCAGAGATCTCGAGGGGGGCCGGACAGATACGCAGTATTTT.

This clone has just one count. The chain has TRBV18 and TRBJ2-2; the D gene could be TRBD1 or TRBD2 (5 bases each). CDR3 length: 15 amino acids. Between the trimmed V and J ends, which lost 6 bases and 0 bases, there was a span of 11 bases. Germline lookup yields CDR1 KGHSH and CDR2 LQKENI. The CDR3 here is CASSQGVPNTGELFF. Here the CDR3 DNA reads TGTGCCAGCTCCCAGGGAGTCCCGAACACCGGGGAGCTGTTTTTT.

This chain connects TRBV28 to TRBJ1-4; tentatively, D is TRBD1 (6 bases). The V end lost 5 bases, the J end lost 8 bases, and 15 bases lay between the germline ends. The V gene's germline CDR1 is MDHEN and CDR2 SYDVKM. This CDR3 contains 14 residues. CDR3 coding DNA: TGTGCCAGCAGTCCTATTTTCACAGGGGAAAAACTGTTTTTT. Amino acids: CASSPIFTGEKLFF.

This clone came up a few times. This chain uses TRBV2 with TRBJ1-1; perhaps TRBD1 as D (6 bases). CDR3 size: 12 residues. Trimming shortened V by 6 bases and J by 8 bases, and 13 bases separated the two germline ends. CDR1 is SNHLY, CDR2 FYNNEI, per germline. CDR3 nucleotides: TGTGCCAGCAGAGGAGGAGGGGGGGAAGCTTTCTTT. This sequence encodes CASRGGGGEAFF. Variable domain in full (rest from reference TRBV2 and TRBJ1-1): EPEVTQTPSHQVTQMGQEVILRCVPISNHLYFYWYRQILGQKVEFLVSFYNNEISEKSEIFDDQFSVERPDGSNFTLKIRSTKLEDSAMYFCASRGGGGEAFFGQGTRLTVV.

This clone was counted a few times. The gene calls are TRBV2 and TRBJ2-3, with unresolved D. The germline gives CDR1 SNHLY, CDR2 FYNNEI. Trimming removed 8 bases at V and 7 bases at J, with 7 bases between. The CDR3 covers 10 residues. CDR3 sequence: CASGTNTQYF. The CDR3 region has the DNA TGTGCCAGCGGAACCAATACGCAGTATTTT.

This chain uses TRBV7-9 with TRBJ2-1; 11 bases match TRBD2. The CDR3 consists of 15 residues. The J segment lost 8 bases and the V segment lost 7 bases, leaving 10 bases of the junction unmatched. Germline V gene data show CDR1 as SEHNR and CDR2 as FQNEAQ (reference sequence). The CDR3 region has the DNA TGTGCCAGCAACCCAAATAGCGGGAGGGCACATGAGCAGTTCTTC. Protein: CASNPNSGRAHEQFF.

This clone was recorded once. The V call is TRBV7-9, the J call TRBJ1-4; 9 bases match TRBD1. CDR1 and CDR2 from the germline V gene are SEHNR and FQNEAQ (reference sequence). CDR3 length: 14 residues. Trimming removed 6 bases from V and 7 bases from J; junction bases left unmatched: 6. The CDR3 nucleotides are TGTGCCAGCAGGCCCACAGGGGGCGGTGAAAAACTGTTTTTT. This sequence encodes CASRPTGGGEKLFF.

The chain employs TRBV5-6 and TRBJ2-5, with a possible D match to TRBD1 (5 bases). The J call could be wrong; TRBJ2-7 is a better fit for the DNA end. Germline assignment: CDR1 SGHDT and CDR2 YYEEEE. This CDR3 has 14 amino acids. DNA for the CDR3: TGTGCCAGCAGTCGGGCCCACCAGGGTTCCGAGCAGTACTTC. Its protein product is CASSRAHQGSEQYF.

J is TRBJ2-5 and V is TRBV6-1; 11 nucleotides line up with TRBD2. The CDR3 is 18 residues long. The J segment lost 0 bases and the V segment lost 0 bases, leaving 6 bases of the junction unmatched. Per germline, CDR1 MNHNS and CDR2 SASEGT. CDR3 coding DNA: TGTGCCAGCAGTGAAGCGTCAGGGGGACTAGCGGACCAAGAGACCCAGTACTTC. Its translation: CASSEASGGLADQETQYF.

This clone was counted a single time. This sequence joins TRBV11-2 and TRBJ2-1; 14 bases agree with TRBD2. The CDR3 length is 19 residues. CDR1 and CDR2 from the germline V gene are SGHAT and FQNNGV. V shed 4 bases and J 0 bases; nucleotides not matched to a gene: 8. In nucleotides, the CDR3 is TGTGCCAGCAGCTCCACCGGGACTAGCGGGAGTGGCTCCTACAATGAGCAGTTCTTC. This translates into CASSSTGTSGSGSYNEQFF.

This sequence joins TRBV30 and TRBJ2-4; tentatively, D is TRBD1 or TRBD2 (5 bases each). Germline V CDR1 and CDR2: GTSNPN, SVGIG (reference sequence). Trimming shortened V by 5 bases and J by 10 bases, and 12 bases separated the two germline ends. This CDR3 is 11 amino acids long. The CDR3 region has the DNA TGTGCCTGGGGTATTGGGGGAATTCAGTACTTC. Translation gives CAWGIGGIQYF.